This T cell receptor (beta chain) was sequenced in a study of regulatory T cells in long-lasting Graves disease. This clonotype has ten or more counts. Antigen unknown. Whole-study results and caveats: Shared public clonotypes totalled 2,741 in persistent patients, compared with 966 in new patients. Newly diagnosed patients had higher TCR diversity than persistent Graves' patients did.

Sample time point: persistent/refractory GD, antithyroid drugs over 5 years with positive TRAb. RNA extracted from PBMCs served as the sequencing template. Criteria from the American Thyroid Association guidelines were applied to diagnose Graves' disease. Peripheral blood, 7 to 9.5 milliliters per patient, was collected in EDTA tubes. Germline V gives CDR1 SGHVS, CDR2 FQNEAQ. V trimming: 7 bases; J trimming: 4 bases; junction bases outside the gene matches: 15. The CDR3 loop spans 16 amino acids. Combining iRepertoire HTBI primers with Arm-PCR of CDR3 regions, the authors built TCR beta libraries. MiXCR was run by TCRdb on the multiplex PCR reads, yielding one entry per CDR3 protein. The sample lists roughly 490,000 distinct CDR3 sequences, approximately 22% occurring once.

Material: peripheral blood mononuclear cells (PBMCs), obtained when the disease was refractory, from a patient treated with antithyroid drugs. The clonotype comes from a female donor with Graves disease. The rearrangement joins TRBV7-8 to TRBJ2-5; 7 bases are shared with TRBD2. DNA for the CDR3: TGTGCCAGCACCAAGGGAGGCGGGAGAGGAAGAGAGACCCAGTACTTC. It translates to CASTKGGGRGRETQYF.